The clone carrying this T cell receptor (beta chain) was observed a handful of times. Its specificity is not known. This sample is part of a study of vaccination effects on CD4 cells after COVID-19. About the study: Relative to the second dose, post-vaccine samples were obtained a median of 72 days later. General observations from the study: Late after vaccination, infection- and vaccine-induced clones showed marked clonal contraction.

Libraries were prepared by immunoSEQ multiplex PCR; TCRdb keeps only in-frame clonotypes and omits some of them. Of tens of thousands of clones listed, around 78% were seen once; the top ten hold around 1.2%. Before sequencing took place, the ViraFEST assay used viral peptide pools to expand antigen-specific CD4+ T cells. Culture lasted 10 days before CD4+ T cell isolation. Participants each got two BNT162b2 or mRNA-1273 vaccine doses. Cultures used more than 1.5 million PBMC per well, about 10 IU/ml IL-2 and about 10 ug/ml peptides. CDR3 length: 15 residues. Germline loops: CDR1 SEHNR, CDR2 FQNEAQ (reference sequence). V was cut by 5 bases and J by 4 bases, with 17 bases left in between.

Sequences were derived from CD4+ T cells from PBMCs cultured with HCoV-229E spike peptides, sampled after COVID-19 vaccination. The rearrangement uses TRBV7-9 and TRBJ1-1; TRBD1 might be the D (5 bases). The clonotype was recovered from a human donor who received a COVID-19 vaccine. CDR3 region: CASSPKLIGGTEAFF. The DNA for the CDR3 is TGTGCCAGCAGCCCTAAGTTGATCGGGGGCACTGAAGCTTTCTTT.